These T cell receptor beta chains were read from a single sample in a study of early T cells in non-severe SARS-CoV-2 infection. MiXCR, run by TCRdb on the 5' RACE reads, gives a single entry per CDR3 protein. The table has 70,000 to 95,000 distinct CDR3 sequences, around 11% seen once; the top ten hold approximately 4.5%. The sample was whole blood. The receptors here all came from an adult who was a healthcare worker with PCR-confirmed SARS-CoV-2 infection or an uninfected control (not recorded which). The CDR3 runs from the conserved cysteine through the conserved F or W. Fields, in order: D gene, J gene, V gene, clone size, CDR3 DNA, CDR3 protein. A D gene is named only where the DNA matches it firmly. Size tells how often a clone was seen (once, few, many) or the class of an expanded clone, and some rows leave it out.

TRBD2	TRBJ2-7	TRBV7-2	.	TGTGCCAGCTCCGCTAGCGGGCCCTACGAGCAGTACTTC	CASSASGPYEQYF
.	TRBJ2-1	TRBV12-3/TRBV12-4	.	TGTGCCAGCAGTTCCAGGGTAAATGAGCAGTTCTTC	CASSSRVNEQFF
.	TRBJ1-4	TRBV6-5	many	TGTGCCAGCAGTACCGGGACGCTTAATGAAAAACTGTTTTTT	CASSTGTLNEKLFF
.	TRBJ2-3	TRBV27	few	TGTGCCAGCAGACAGACTGGCACAGATACGCAGTATTTT	CASRQTGTDTQYF
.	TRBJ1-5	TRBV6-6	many	TGTGCCAGCAGTCCACCAGGCAATCAGCCCCAGCATTTT	CASSPPGNQPQHF
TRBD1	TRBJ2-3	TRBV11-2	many	TGTGCCAGCAGCTGGGCCGGGACAGGGGGCACAGATACGCAGTATTTT	CASSWAGTGGTDTQYF
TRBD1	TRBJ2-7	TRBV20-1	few	TGCAGTGCTCGGACAGGAACATACGAGCAGTACTTC	CSARTGTYEQYF
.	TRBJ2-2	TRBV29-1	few	TGCAGCGTTGCACCGGGGGCAGGGAGCACCGGGGAGCTGTTTTTT	CSVAPGAGSTGELFF
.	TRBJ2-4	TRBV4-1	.	TGCGCCAGCAGCCCCGAGGTTACGAACATTCAGTACTTC	CASSPEVTNIQYF
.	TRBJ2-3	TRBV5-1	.	TGCGCCAGCAGCTTGACAGGCGACGCAGATACGCAGTATTTT	CASSLTGDADTQYF
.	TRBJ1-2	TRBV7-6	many	TGTGCCAGCAGCCCGGGATCCTCTTATGGCTACACCTTC	CASSPGSSYGYTF
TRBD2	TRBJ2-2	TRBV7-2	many	TGTGCCAGCAGCCTAGCGGGGGGCCCTAGGAACACCGGGGAGCTGTTTTTT	CASSLAGGPRNTGELFF
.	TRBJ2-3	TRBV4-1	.	TGCGCCAGCAGCCAACCCCCGAAGGGGGGAAACACAGATACGCAGTATTTT	CASSQPPKGGNTDTQYF
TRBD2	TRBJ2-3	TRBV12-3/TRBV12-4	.	TGTGCCAGCAGTCGGACTAGCGGGGGTCGCGATACGCAGTATTTT	CASSRTSGGRDTQYF
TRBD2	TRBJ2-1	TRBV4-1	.	TGTGCCAGCAGCCTACGTACCGGGACTAGCGGTTTCGAGCAGTTCTTC	CASSLRTGTSGFEQFF
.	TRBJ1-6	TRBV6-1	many	TGTGCCAGCAGTGAAGAGGGCACCTCCTATAATTCACCCCTCCACTTT	CASSEEGTSYNSPLHF
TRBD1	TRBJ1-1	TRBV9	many	TGTGCCAGCAGCGTAGGGACAGGGGACACTGAAGCTTTCTTT	CASSVGTGDTEAFF
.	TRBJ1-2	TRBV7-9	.	TGTGCCAGCAGCCTGACATCTAACTATGGCTACACCTTC	CASSLTSNYGYTF
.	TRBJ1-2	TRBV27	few	TGTGCCAGCAGTTTATACAACTATGGCTACACCTTC	CASSLYNYGYTF
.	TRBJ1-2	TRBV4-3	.	TGCGCCAGCAGCCAAGATCAAGGGGCGCAGGGCTACACCTTC	CASSQDQGAQGYTF